Below, 22 T cell receptor beta chains from the same sample are listed, as sequenced in a study of blood T cell repertoires in COVID-19. TCRdb's table, derived via immunoSEQ multiplex PCR, lists solely in-frame clones and lacks some. Among 250,000 to 350,000 clones listed, around 84% were seen once. Source material: peripheral blood. Receptors originate from a human donor with COVID-19, enrolled during active disease. The donor label of this sample is uncertain.

The chain uses TRBV6-6 and TRBJ1-2; the match to TRBD1 covers 9 bases. The CDR3 consists of 14 residues. After removal of 6 bases from V and 2 bases from J, the junction contained 4 bases not matched to a gene. Germline CDR1 MNHNY, CDR2 SVGAGI (reference sequence). The CDR3 DNA follows: TGTGCCAGCAGGCTTACAGGGGGCAACTATGGCTACACCTTC. Protein product: CASRLTGGNYGYTF.

The chain combines TRBV2 with TRBJ1-2; possibly TRBD1 for D (6 bases). From germline, CDR1 is SNHLY and CDR2 FYNNEI. Trimming took off 4 bases at V and 6 bases at J, with 18 bases between the two ends. The CDR3 contains 15 residues. Written as DNA, the CDR3 is TGTGCCAGCAGTGTATCGGGGGGCGAAATGGATGGCTACACCTTC. Encoded protein: CASSVSGGEMDGYTF.

This chain joins TRBV7-3 and TRBJ2-1, with 15 bases aligning to TRBD2. With 4 bases clipped from V and 0 bases from J, the junction kept 4 bases outside the gene matches. Germline CDR1 reads SGHTA; CDR2 reads FQGTGA. The CDR3 runs to 18 residues. The CDR3 is CASSSRTSGRASYNEQFF. CDR3 nucleotide sequence: TGTGCCAGCAGCTCCCGGACTAGCGGGAGGGCCTCCTACAATGAGCAGTTCTTC.

This CDR3 reads CASSQVLAGGADTQYF. CDR3 in DNA: TGCGCCAGCAGCCAGGTTCTAGCGGGGGGGGCAGATACGCAGTATTTT. This chain connects TRBV4-3 to TRBJ2-3, with TRBD2 identical over 12 bases. Looked up from germline, CDR1 is LGHNA and CDR2 is YSLEER. CDR3 length: 16 amino acids. Trimming cost V 3 bases and J 4 bases; bases outside gene matches: 5.

This clone was seen only once. CDR3 in DNA: TGTGCCAGTCAAATAATGGCCATGGGCTACACCTTC. Protein product: CASQIMAMGYTF. The chain carries TRBV19 and TRBJ1-2; D is unresolved. Trimming removed 8 bases from V and 8 bases from J, with 15 bases in between. CDR3 length equals 12 residues. Germline CDR1 LNHDA, CDR2 SQIVND (reference sequence).

The CDR3 here is CASSMGDTHTYEQYF. As DNA, the CDR3 is TGTGCCAGTAGTATGGGGGACACCCATACCTACGAGCAGTACTTC. V gene TRBV19 combines with J gene TRBJ2-7; a possible D gene is TRBD1 (6 bases). The V gene lost 3 bases and the J gene lost 2 bases, with 14 bases spanning the gap. From germline, CDR1 is LNHDA and CDR2 SQIVND (reference sequence). CDR3 length: 15 amino acids.

The rearrangement joins TRBV6-5 to TRBJ1-2; TRBD1 matches 7 bases. The junction had 8 bases not matched to a gene; V was cut back by 6 bases and J by 4 bases. Germline CDR1 is MNHEY and CDR2 is SVGAGI. This CDR3 has 14 residues. Written as DNA, the CDR3 is TGTGCCAGCAGCGCAACAGGGGCCCTCTATGGCTACACCTTC. Its protein is CASSATGALYGYTF.

In regard to this clone: Sequence at one end of the junction differs from germline and may be a read error. The V call is TRBV7-7, the J call TRBJ2-5; tentative D call: TRBD2 (6 bases). There are 15 residues in the CDR3. Germline loops: CDR1 SSHAT, CDR2 FNYEAQ (reference sequence). The DNA for the CDR3 is TGTGCTAGCAGCTCTCACCCGGAGGGTGCTGAGACCCAGTACTTC. Its translation is CASSSHPEGAETQYF.

In its sample, this clone was seen a few times. V usage is TRBV7-2 and J usage is TRBJ1-6; TRBD1 agrees at 7 bases. From germline, CDR1 is SGHTA and CDR2 FQGNSA. The CDR3 totals 15 residues. The J segment lost 6 bases and the V segment lost 2 bases, leaving 4 bases of the junction unmatched. This CDR3 is CASSLYGQVNSPLHF. CDR3 DNA: TGTGCCAGCAGCTTATATGGACAGGTTAATTCACCCCTCCACTTT. Based on the CDR3 plus reference TRBV7-2 and TRBJ1-6, the full variable domain is GAGVSQSPSNKVTEKGKDVELRCDPISGHTALYWYRQSLGQGLEFLIYFQGNSAPDKSGLPSDRFSAERTGGSVSTLTIQRTQQEDSAVYLCASSLYGQVNSPLHFGNGTRLTVT.

This sequence joins TRBV11-3 and TRBJ1-1; tentative D call: TRBD1 (6 bases). Germline lookup yields CDR1 SGHNT and CDR2 YENEEA. V was trimmed by 4 bases and J by 5 bases, leaving 14 bases between them. The CDR3 covers 14 residues. The CDR3 nucleotides are TGTGCCAGCAGCTCAGGGGAGGGCCGGACTGAAGCTTTCTTT. Translated: CASSSGEGRTEAFF.

The V call is TRBV28, the J call TRBJ1-3; 9 bases are shared with TRBD1. Germline V gene sequence: CDR1 MDHEN, CDR2 SYDVKM. There are 13 residues in the CDR3. The junction had 3 bases not matched to a gene; V was cut back by 8 bases and J by 4 bases. The CDR3 reads CASDGTGGNTIYF. The CDR3 coding sequence is TGTGCCAGCGATGGGACAGGGGGAAACACCATATATTTT.

In this sample, this clone turned up once. This chain links TRBV30 with TRBJ2-5, with TRBD1 matching 7 bases. The CDR3 has 16 residues. Germline V CDR1 and CDR2: GTSNPN, SVGIG (reference sequence). The V gene end was trimmed by 3 bases and the J gene end by 0 bases; junction bases not matched to a gene: 10. CDR3 coding DNA: TGTGCCTGGAGCCGCGGGCAGGGACAGAACCAAGAGACCCAGTACTTC. Translation gives CAWSRGQGQNQETQYF.

The chain combines TRBV6-2 or TRBV6-3 with TRBJ2-7; TRBD1 matches at 9 bases. The CDR3 loop spans 15 amino acids. V dropped 2 bases and J dropped 4; count of bases not matched to a gene: 6. Germline V lookup: CDR1 MNHEY, CDR2 SVGEGT. The CDR3 spells CASSYTAGTGYEQYF. The CDR3, as DNA: TGTGCCAGCAGTTACACTGCCGGGACAGGGTACGAGCAGTACTTC.

The chain links TRBV10-3 to TRBJ2-6, with 9 bases lining up with TRBD2. Trimming removed 4 bases from V and 4 bases from J; junction bases left unmatched: 8. The germline gives CDR1 ENHRY, CDR2 SYGVKD. The CDR3 consists of 17 residues. The CDR3 nucleotides are TGTGCCATCAGTGGACTAGCGGACCCTGACGGGGCCAACGTCCTGACTTTC. Translation: CAISGLADPDGANVLTF.

This clone was observed a single time. For the CDR3, the DNA is TGTGCCAGTAGTATAGCCCCTGTTGGCTACACCTTC. Its protein product is CASSIAPVGYTF. V and J are TRBV19 and TRBJ1-2, with D uncertain. Germline-derived CDR1 and CDR2 are LNHDA and SQIVND (reference sequence). The ends were cut back, 1 base at V and 7 bases at J, with 7 bases in the middle. The CDR3 length is 12 residues.

This clone was observed once. The chain combines TRBV19 with TRBJ2-7; a weak D match, TRBD1 (6 bases). The CDR3 has 16 amino acids. The germline gives CDR1 LNHDA, CDR2 SQIVND (reference sequence). Trimming removed 1 base from V and 4 bases from J, with 17 bases in between. CDR3 DNA sequence: TGTGCCAGTAGTATAGCCGGGACACCTGCCTTTTACGAGCAGTACTTC. It codes for CASSIAGTPAFYEQYF.

This clone was seen many times. This sequence joins TRBV2 and TRBJ1-4; D is unresolved. Germline CDR1 is SNHLY and CDR2 is FYNNEI. This CDR3 has 11 amino acids. V gave up 3 bases and J gave up 13 bases, with 9 bases separating them. CDR3 amino acids: CASSERWVLFF. CDR3 DNA sequence: TGTGCCAGCAGTGAGCGGTGGGTACTGTTTTTT.

V and J are TRBV23-1 and TRBJ2-3; 7 bases line up with TRBD2. TRBV23-1 is an ORF, and what it does is uncertain. With V trimmed by 2 bases and J by 1 base, 9 bases remained unmatched. The CDR3 covers 17 residues. Here the CDR3 reads CASSQENGGSGTDTQYF. The CDR3 DNA reads as TGCGCCAGCAGTCAAGAGAACGGGGGGTCGGGCACAGATACGCAGTATTTT.

CDR3 coding DNA: TGTGCCAGCAGGTGGAATAGCGGGAGTGGGGAGACCCAGTACTTC. It specifies CASRWNSGSGETQYF. The chain is built from TRBV6-5 and TRBJ2-5; TRBD2 matches at 9 bases. V lost 6 bases, J lost 5 bases, and 10 bases stayed unmatched. The germline V gene encodes CDR1 MNHEY and CDR2 SVGAGI. The CDR3 is 15 amino acids.

About this clone itself: Other DNA sequences of this sample code for an identical CDR3. This sequence joins TRBV5-1 and TRBJ1-1; D ambiguous. Per the germline V gene, CDR1 is SGHRS and CDR2 is YFSETQ. Trimming stripped 0 bases from V and 0 bases from J, with 12 bases between. The CDR3 spans 16 residues. The CDR3 coding sequence is TGCGCCAGCAGCTTGGCCGGAGGCAGCATGAACACTGAAGCTTTCTTT. Translation: CASSLAGGSMNTEAFF.

V gene TRBV28 combines with J gene TRBJ2-7, with 7 bases identical to TRBD1. Per the germline V gene, CDR1 is MDHEN and CDR2 is SYDVKM. The CDR3 runs to 13 residues. The J segment lost 1 base and the V segment lost 7 bases, leaving 4 bases of the junction unmatched. CDR3 in amino acids: CASTSTGSYEQYF. Here the CDR3 DNA reads TGTGCCAGCACTTCGACAGGGTCCTACGAGCAGTACTTC.

The chain is built from TRBV29-1 and TRBJ2-1; tentatively, D is TRBD1 (6 bases). Germline V CDR1 and CDR2: SQVTM, ANQGSEA. CDR3 length equals 14 residues. V lost 3 bases, J lost 4 bases, and 13 bases lay in between. CDR3: CSVESRDKYNEQFF. Here the CDR3 DNA reads TGCAGCGTTGAGAGCCGGGACAAGTACAATGAGCAGTTCTTC.